The 6 T cell receptor beta chains below all came from one sample that was sequenced in a study of T-cell reconstitution after alpha-beta-depleted transplantation in children. TCRbeta library construction was performed incorporating unique molecular identifiers. TCRdb fed the PCR reads into MiXCR, producing one record per CDR3 protein. The table records around 670,000 distinct CDR3 sequences, less than 15% of them present only once. The material sequenced was PBMCs, taken before TCRalphabeta/CD19-depleted stem cell transplant. Receptor source: a girl aged 2-10 years with congenital amegakaryocytic thrombocytopenia, due to receive a stem cell transplant.

The J gene is TRBJ2-3, the V gene TRBV11-2; D ambiguous. Trimming took 1 base from V and 4 from J, leaving 12 bases between them. The CDR3 has 15 residues. Germline-derived CDR1 and CDR2 are SGHAT and FQNNGV. CDR3 sequence: CASSLAGPIPDTQYF. In DNA form, the CDR3 reads TGTGCCAGCAGCTTAGCCGGTCCCATTCCAGATACGCAGTATTTT. Variable domain in full (rest from reference TRBV11-2 and TRBJ2-3): EAGVAQSPRYKIIEKRQSVAFWCNPISGHATLYWYQQILGQGPKLLIQFQNNGVVDDSQLPKDRFSAERLKGVDSTLKIQPAKLEDSAVYLCASSLAGPIPDTQYFGPGTRLTVL.

This clonotype turned up a few times. V is TRBV27 and J is TRBJ2-1; D may be TRBD1 (5 bases). Germline lookup yields CDR1 MNHEY and CDR2 SMNVEV (reference sequence). The CDR3 has 13 amino acids. V shed 6 bases and J shed 4 bases, with 10 bases lying between them. CDR3 DNA: TGTGCCAGCAGCAGGGTTGCGTACAATGAGCAGTTCTTC. Translating gives CASSRVAYNEQFF.

This clonotype was seen a few times. As DNA, the CDR3 is TGTGCCAGCAGCATCAACACCCCAGAGACCCAGTACTTC. As protein: CASSINTPETQYF. The rearrangement uses TRBV7-9 and TRBJ2-5, with unresolved D. V shed 5 bases and J shed 4 bases, with 11 bases lying between them. This CDR3 spans 13 amino acids. Per the germline V gene, CDR1 is SEHNR and CDR2 is FQNEAQ (reference sequence).

The V and J genes are TRBV15 and TRBJ2-1; perhaps TRBD2 as D (5 bases). The germline V and J ends were trimmed by 9 bases and 4 bases, with 19 bases remaining between them. This CDR3 region has 15 residues. Per germline, CDR1 LNHNV and CDR2 YYDKDF (reference sequence). The CDR3 DNA is TGTGCCACTTATGATGTCGCCGGCGGGTACAATGAGCAGTTCTTC. The encoded protein is CATYDVAGGYNEQFF.

V and J are TRBV7-2 and TRBJ2-2; D not certain. Per germline, CDR1 SGHTA and CDR2 FQGNSA. The CDR3 has 14 amino acids. V lost 1 base to trimming and J lost 6 bases, with 9 bases between them. CDR3 sequence: CASSLGLRAGELFF. In DNA, the CDR3 is TGTGCCAGCAGCTTAGGCCTGCGCGCCGGGGAGCTGTTTTTT.

This clonotype was seen a few times. This rearrangement joins TRBV5-1 to TRBJ2-1; 7 bases are shared with TRBD2. J was trimmed by 10 bases and V by 0 bases; bases with no gene match: 13. Germline CDR1 is SGHRS and CDR2 is YFSETQ. The CDR3 consists of 16 residues. Written as DNA, the CDR3 is TGCGCCAGCAGCTTGGGCACGCGGGAGAAGGTATTGGAGCAGTTCTTC. Residues: CASSLGTREKVLEQFF.